The 32 T cell receptor beta chains in this list originate from one sample, sequenced in a study of T cell responses to AZD1222 COVID-19 vaccine. Measured with immunoSEQ multiplex PCR; TCRdb has only the in-frame clones, and not every one. The data contain over 120,000 clones, approximately 85% of them singletons. This material consisted of peripheral blood, taken on day 0 of AZD1222 vaccination. The receptors shown here come from an adult in good health.

This clone was picked up a small number of times. The chain carries TRBV9 and TRBJ2-1; D is possibly TRBD2 (6 bases). The germline gives CDR1 SGDLS, CDR2 YYNGEE. The CDR3 is 15 amino acids. The V and J ends lost 4 bases and 4 bases respectively, with 15 bases between them. In DNA form, the CDR3 reads TGTGCCAGCAGCTCAGCGGGTCTCCCGTACAATGAGCAGTTCTTC. This sequence encodes CASSSAGLPYNEQFF.

The chain couples TRBV18 to TRBJ1-5; D unresolved. V gave up 2 bases and J gave up 6 bases, with 14 bases separating them. Per germline, CDR1 KGHSH and CDR2 LQKENI. This CDR3 is built from 15 residues. The CDR3 here is CASSPSGSNSQPQHF. The CDR3, as DNA: TGTGCCAGCTCACCATCGGGTTCTAATTCTCAGCCCCAGCATTTT.

The rearrangement links TRBV7-2 to TRBJ2-5, with TRBD1 matching over 11 bases. The CDR3 covers 13 residues. CDR1 and CDR2 (germline): SGHTA, FQGNSA. Trimming took 4 bases from V and 5 from J; bases not matched to a gene: 0. The CDR3 nucleotides read TGTGCCAGCAGCTGGACAGGGGGCGAGACCCAGTACTTC. This translates into CASSWTGGETQYF.

The gene calls are TRBV10-1 and TRBJ2-7; the match to TRBD2 covers 8 bases. Germline V gives CDR1 WNHNN, CDR2 SYGVQD (reference sequence). The length of the CDR3 is 16 residues. The J segment lost 2 bases and the V segment lost 3 bases, leaving 9 bases of the junction unmatched. The CDR3: CASSDPTSVDPYEQYF. The CDR3 DNA sequence: TGCGCCAGCAGTGACCCGACTAGCGTTGATCCCTACGAGCAGTACTTC.

V is TRBV6-6 and J is TRBJ1-1; 7 bases fit TRBD1. This CDR3 region has 14 residues. Germline V gene sequence: CDR1 MNHNY, CDR2 SVGAGI (reference sequence). J lost 3 bases, V lost 4 bases, and 5 bases had no gene match. The chain's CDR3 is CASSSRQGHTEAFF. DNA of the CDR3: TGTGCCAGCAGTTCACGACAGGGACACACTGAAGCTTTCTTT.

This chain uses TRBV5-4 with TRBJ1-2; no clear D gene. The germline V gene has CDR1 SGHNT and CDR2 YYREEE (reference sequence). Trimming removed 5 bases at V and 0 bases at J, with 5 bases between. CDR3 size: 12 residues. CDR3 in amino acids: CASRGANYGYTF. In DNA form, the CDR3 reads TGTGCCAGCAGGGGAGCTAACTATGGCTACACCTTC.

This rearrangement joins TRBV6-5 to TRBJ2-1; unclear D gene. Trimming took off 2 bases at V and 4 bases at J, with 6 bases between the two ends. The CDR3 extends over 13 amino acids. Germline CDR1 and CDR2: MNHEY and SVGAGI. The CDR3 loop is CASSYDGYNEQFF. Here the CDR3 DNA reads TGTGCCAGCAGTTACGACGGATACAATGAGCAGTTCTTC.

This chain links TRBV18 with TRBJ2-3; 8 nucleotides agree with TRBD2. The ends lost 3 bases at V and 5 bases at J; junction bases unmatched: 4. Germline values: CDR1 KGHSH, CDR2 LQKENI. The CDR3 is made up of 14 amino acids. CDR3 in DNA: TGTGCCAGCTCACCGCCGGGAGGGGGAGATACGCAGTATTTT. It is translated as CASSPPGGGDTQYF.

V and J are TRBV18 and TRBJ2-5; D remains unclear. The V and J ends lost 5 bases and 1 base respectively, with 17 bases between them. Germline-derived CDR1 and CDR2 are KGHSH and LQKENI. This CDR3 spans 16 amino acids. The CDR3 bases are TGTGCCAGCTCATCCTTGGCCGGAACGGGCCAAGAGACCCAGTACTTC. Its protein product is CASSSLAGTGQETQYF.

The V call is TRBV2, the J call TRBJ2-1, with 7 bases identical to TRBD1. Germline V CDR1 and CDR2: SNHLY, FYNNEI. This CDR3 spans 13 amino acids. Trimming at V came to 7 bases and at J to 8 bases, leaving 8 bases not matched to a gene. The CDR3 bases are TGTGCCAGCAAAGGGACAGCCACCGATGAGCAGTTCTTC. Encoded protein: CASKGTATDEQFF.

The chain uses TRBV6-5 and TRBJ2-2; 7 bases are a match to TRBD2. Germline CDR1 reads MNHEY; CDR2 reads SVGAGI. This CDR3 comprises 15 residues. V was clipped by 4 bases and J by 1 base; unmatched bases: 3. CDR3 sequence: CASSFLAENTGELFF. CDR3 bases: TGTGCCAGCAGTTTTCTAGCGGAGAACACCGGGGAGCTGTTTTTT.

V and J are TRBV6-4 and TRBJ1-6; D is uncertain. Germline lookup yields CDR1 MRHNA and CDR2 SNTAGT. The CDR3 is 14 residues long. The germline V and J ends were trimmed by 6 bases and 0 bases, with 6 bases remaining between them. The CDR3 protein is CASRESSYNSPLHF. CDR3 DNA sequence: TGTGCCAGCAGGGAGAGCTCCTATAATTCACCCCTCCACTTT.

The chain uses TRBV11-2 and TRBJ1-2; the D gene is possibly TRBD1 (5 bases). The CDR3 has 13 residues. CDR1 is SGHAT, CDR2 FQNNGV, per germline. Trimming left V 4 bases short and J 5 bases short, with 11 bases between. The CDR3 nucleotides are TGTGCCAGCAGCTCCGCCAGGGTTTATGGCTACACCTTC. Translation gives CASSSARVYGYTF. The complete variable domain, with remaining parts taken from reference TRBV11-2 and TRBJ1-2, reads EAGVAQSPRYKIIEKRQSVAFWCNPISGHATLYWYQQILGQGPKLLIQFQNNGVVDDSQLPKDRFSAERLKGVDSTLKIQPAKLEDSAVYLCASSSARVYGYTFGSGTRLTVV.

The rearrangement uses TRBV4-1 and TRBJ2-3; no clear D. Per the germline V gene, CDR1 is MGHRA and CDR2 is YSYEKL. V was shortened by 4 bases and J by 6 bases, with 11 bases between the two germline ends. The CDR3 runs 13 residues. CDR3 bases: TGCGCCAGCAGCCCAAACTCAGAGGATACGCAGTATTTT. Translating it yields CASSPNSEDTQYF.

The chain employs TRBV7-7 and TRBJ2-2, with 9 bases that match TRBD1. V dropped 6 bases and J dropped 2; count of bases not matched to a gene: 13. The CDR3 is 18 amino acids. Germline assignment: CDR1 SSHAT and CDR2 FNYEAQ (reference sequence). CDR3: CASSPFPGQGPNTGELFF. DNA of the CDR3: TGTGCCAGCAGTCCTTTCCCGGGACAGGGTCCCAACACCGGGGAGCTGTTTTTT.

This clone has only a few counts. V is TRBV11-1 and J is TRBJ1-1; 7 bases agree with TRBD1. Trimming cost V 5 bases and J 4 bases; bases outside gene matches: 4. The germline gives CDR1 SGHAT, CDR2 FQDESV (reference sequence). The CDR3 runs to 13 residues. As DNA, the CDR3 is TGTGCCAGCAGCCTCGGGACAGTCACTGAAGCTTTCTTT. Amino acids: CASSLGTVTEAFF.

V gene TRBV5-1 combines with J gene TRBJ2-3; no reliable D call. The V gene lost 0 bases and the J gene lost 1 base, with 6 bases spanning the gap. CDR1 is SGHRS and CDR2 is YFSETQ in the germline V gene. The CDR3 is 14 amino acids. The DNA for the CDR3 is TGCGCCAGCAGCTTGGCCTCGGGCACAGATACGCAGTATTTT. Its protein is CASSLASGTDTQYF.

V and J are TRBV11-2 and TRBJ2-1, with D tentatively TRBD1 or TRBD2 (5 bases each). The CDR3 spans 14 residues. The germline gives CDR1 SGHAT, CDR2 FQNNGV. V was pared by 0 bases and J by 5 bases, with 8 bases between. DNA for the CDR3: TGTGCCAGCAGCTTAGAGGGACCACACAATGAGCAGTTCTTC. Residues: CASSLEGPHNEQFF. The variable domain in full, with the rest retrieved from reference TRBV11-2 and TRBJ2-1, is EAGVAQSPRYKIIEKRQSVAFWCNPISGHATLYWYQQILGQGPKLLIQFQNNGVVDDSQLPKDRFSAERLKGVDSTLKIQPAKLEDSAVYLCASSLEGPHNEQFFGPGTRLTVL.

The chain uses TRBV7-2 and TRBJ1-2; no definite D call. CDR3 length equals 15 residues. V lost 4 bases and J 4 bases, leaving 16 bases between the germline ends. From germline, CDR1 is SGHTA and CDR2 FQGNSA. The CDR3 spells CASSSPPGELYGYTF. The CDR3 nucleotides are TGTGCCAGCAGCTCCCCCCCCGGGGAACTCTATGGCTACACCTTC. Combining the CDR3 with reference TRBV7-2 and TRBJ1-2 gives the whole variable domain GAGVSQSPSNKVTEKGKDVELRCDPISGHTALYWYRQSLGQGLEFLIYFQGNSAPDKSGLPSDRFSAERTGGSVSTLTIQRTQQEDSAVYLCASSSPPGELYGYTFGSGTRLTVV.

This clone was observed a few times. The rearrangement joins TRBV28 to TRBJ2-7, with D possibly being TRBD1 (5 bases). The CDR3 is 14 residues long. Trimming pared 6 bases from V and 2 bases from J, leaving 14 bases between. Germline loops: CDR1 MDHEN, CDR2 SYDVKM. This chain's CDR3 is CASSLDISTYEQYF. CDR3 coding DNA: TGTGCCAGCAGCTTGGACATATCCACCTACGAGCAGTACTTC. Full variable domain (outside the CDR3, taken from reference TRBV28 and TRBJ2-7): DVKVTQSSRYLVKRTGEKVFLECVQDMDHENMFWYRQDPGLGLRLIYFSYDVKMKEKGDIPEGYSVSREKKERFSLILESASTNQTSMYLCASSLDISTYEQYFGPGTRLTVT.

This chain joins TRBV12-3 or TRBV12-4 and TRBJ1-4, with no clear D. V dropped 5 bases and J dropped 7 bases, with 8 bases sitting between them. The CDR3 length is 12 residues. CDR3 sequence (DNA): TGTGCCAGCAGTCAAGAGGGTGAAAAACTGTTTTTT. It specifies CASSQEGEKLFF.

The rearrangement uses TRBV29-1 and TRBJ1-2; D not resolved. Trimming left V 4 bases short and J 2 bases short, with 11 bases between. The CDR3 sequence is 13 residues long. The germline CDR1 and CDR2 sequences are SQVTM and ANQGSEA. The chain's CDR3 is CSVAPGLNYGYTF. DNA of the CDR3: TGCAGCGTTGCGCCGGGCCTAAACTATGGCTACACCTTC.

The chain employs TRBV30 and TRBJ1-2; D is uncertain. Trimming took off 6 bases at V and 7 bases at J, with 12 bases between the two ends. This CDR3 contains 11 residues. Germline CDR1 is GTSNPN and CDR2 is SVGIG (reference sequence). Here the CDR3 DNA reads TGTGCCTGCTCGCTCGGGGTTGGCTACACCTTC. Its protein is CACSLGVGYTF.

The chain combines TRBV27 with TRBJ1-2; D may be TRBD1 (5 bases). The CDR3 runs to 14 residues. Germline-derived CDR1 and CDR2 are MNHEY and SMNVEV (reference sequence). V gave up 5 bases and J gave up 6 bases, with 16 bases separating them. CDR3 DNA sequence: TGTGCCAGCAGTCTCGCGGGGCAAGGGGATGGCTACACCTTC. Its protein is CASSLAGQGDGYTF.

Turning to this clone: The sample contains more than one DNA sequence encoding this CDR3. V is TRBV6-6 and J is TRBJ1-1; D gene uncertain. V was pared by 2 bases and J by 0 bases, with 1 base between. CDR1 is MNHNY, CDR2 SVGAGI, per germline (reference sequence). This CDR3 comprises 12 residues. The CDR3: CASSYMNTEAFF. The DNA for the CDR3 is TGTGCCAGCAGTTACATGAACACTGAAGCTTTCTTT.

In regard to this clone: Distinct nucleotide sequences in the sample also encode this CDR3. The genes are TRBV3-1 (or the pseudogene TRBV3-2) and TRBJ1-2; TRBD1 aligns across 8 bases. The germline gives CDR1 LGHDT, CDR2 YNNKEL (reference sequence). The CDR3 has 16 residues. V trimming: 4 bases; J trimming: 0 bases; junction bases outside the gene matches: 7. CDR3 protein: CASSPLGTGSNYGYTF. The CDR3 DNA follows: TGTGCCAGCAGCCCACTAGGGACAGGATCTAACTATGGCTACACCTTC.

This rearrangement joins TRBV12-3 or TRBV12-4 to TRBJ2-7; TRBD2 might be the D (6 bases). V was shortened by 5 bases and J by 7 bases, with 15 bases between the two germline ends. The CDR3 length is 13 residues. The chain's CDR3 is CASSKGTAWEQYF. DNA for the CDR3: TGTGCCAGCAGTAAGGGGACTGCCTGGGAGCAGTACTTC.

The chain employs TRBV15 and TRBJ2-5; 9 bases match TRBD2. The CDR3 extends over 14 amino acids. Germline V gene lookup returns CDR1 LNHNV and CDR2 YYDKDF (reference sequence). The junction had 1 base not matched to a gene; V was cut back by 0 bases and J by 5 bases. CDR3: CATSRDTSGETQYF. The DNA for the CDR3 is TGTGCCACCAGCAGAGATACTAGCGGGGAGACCCAGTACTTC.

This rearrangement joins TRBV19 to TRBJ1-2; possibly TRBD1 for D (5 bases). Trimming cost V 6 bases and J 8 bases, with 16 bases left between them. Looked up from germline, CDR1 is LNHDA and CDR2 is SQIVND (reference sequence). The CDR3 sequence is 13 residues long. CDR3 DNA sequence: TGTGCCAGTAGCGTGGGGACCTCTAGGGGCTACACCTTC. Amino acid sequence: CASSVGTSRGYTF.

V and J are TRBV7-2 and TRBJ2-3; no clear D. Germline V gene data show CDR1 as SGHTA and CDR2 as FQGNSA. The CDR3 extends over 18 amino acids. Trimming removed 2 bases from V and 2 bases from J, with 20 bases in between. The CDR3 reads CASSLPLDLWTVTDTQYF. The CDR3 DNA reads as TGTGCCAGCAGCTTACCGCTCGATCTTTGGACCGTCACAGATACGCAGTATTTT.

CDR3 DNA: TGTGCCAGCTCACCGAGCTTGTCGGCAACTAATGAAAAACTGTTTTTT. It encodes CASSPSLSATNEKLFF. The chain carries TRBV18 and TRBJ1-4, with D hard to call. Trimming took 3 bases from V and 0 from J, leaving 11 bases between them. The CDR3 extends over 16 amino acids. Per germline, CDR1 KGHSH and CDR2 LQKENI. The full variable domain, its missing parts supplied by reference TRBV18 and TRBJ1-4, is NAGVMQNPRHLVRRRGQEARLRCSPMKGHSHVYWYRQLPEEGLKFMVYLQKENIIDESGMPKERFSAEFPKEGPSILRIQQVVRGDSAAYFCASSPSLSATNEKLFFGSGTQLSVL.

This clone was seen a few times. V is TRBV2 and J is TRBJ2-1, with 10 bases lining up with TRBD2. V lost 4 bases, J lost 7 bases, and 10 bases stayed unmatched. The CDR3 loop spans 16 amino acids. CDR1 and CDR2 (germline): SNHLY, FYNNEI. CDR3 region: CASSGNKRGGRNEQFF. The CDR3 DNA is TGTGCCAGCAGTGGGAATAAGCGGGGGGGCAGGAATGAGCAGTTCTTC.